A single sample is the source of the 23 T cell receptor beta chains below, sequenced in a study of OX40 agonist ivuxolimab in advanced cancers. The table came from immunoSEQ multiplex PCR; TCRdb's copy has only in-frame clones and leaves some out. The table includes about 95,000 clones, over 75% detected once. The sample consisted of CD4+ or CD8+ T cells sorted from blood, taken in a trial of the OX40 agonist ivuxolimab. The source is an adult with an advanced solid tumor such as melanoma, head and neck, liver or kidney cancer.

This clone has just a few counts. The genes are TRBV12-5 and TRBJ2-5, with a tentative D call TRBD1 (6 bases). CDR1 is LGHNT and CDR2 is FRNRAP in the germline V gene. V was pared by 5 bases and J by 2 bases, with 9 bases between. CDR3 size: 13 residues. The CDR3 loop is CASGPDSQETQYF. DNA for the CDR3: TGTGCTAGTGGTCCGGACAGTCAAGAGACCCAGTACTTC.

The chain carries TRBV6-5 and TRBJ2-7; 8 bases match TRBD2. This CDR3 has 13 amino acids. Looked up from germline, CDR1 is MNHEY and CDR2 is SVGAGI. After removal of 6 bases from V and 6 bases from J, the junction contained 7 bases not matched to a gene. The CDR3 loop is CASRISGSIEQYF. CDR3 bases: TGTGCCAGCAGGATAAGCGGGAGCATCGAGCAGTACTTC.

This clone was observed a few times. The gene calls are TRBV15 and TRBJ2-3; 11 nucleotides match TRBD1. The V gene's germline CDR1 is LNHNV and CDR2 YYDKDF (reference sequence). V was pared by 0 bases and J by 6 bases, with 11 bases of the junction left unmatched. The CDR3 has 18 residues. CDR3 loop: CATSREAGQGALGDTQYF. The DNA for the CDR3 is TGTGCCACCAGCAGAGAGGCCGGACAGGGGGCACTAGGGGATACGCAGTATTTT.

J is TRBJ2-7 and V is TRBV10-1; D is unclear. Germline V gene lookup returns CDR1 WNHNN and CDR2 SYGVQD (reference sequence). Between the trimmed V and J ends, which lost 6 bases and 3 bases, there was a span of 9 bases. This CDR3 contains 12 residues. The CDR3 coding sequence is TGCGCCAGCAGGTCTAATTACTACGAGCAGTACTTC. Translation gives CASRSNYYEQYF.

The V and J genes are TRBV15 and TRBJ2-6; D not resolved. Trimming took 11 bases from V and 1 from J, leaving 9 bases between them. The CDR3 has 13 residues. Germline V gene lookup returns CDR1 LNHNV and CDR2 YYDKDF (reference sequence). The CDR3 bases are TGTGCCGCCCGGGTTTCTGGGGCCAACGTCCTGACTTTC. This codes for CAARVSGANVLTF.

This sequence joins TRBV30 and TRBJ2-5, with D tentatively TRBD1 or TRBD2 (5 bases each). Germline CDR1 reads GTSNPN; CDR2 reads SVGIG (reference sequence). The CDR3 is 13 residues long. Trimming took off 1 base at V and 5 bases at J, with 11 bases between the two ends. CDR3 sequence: CAWSGGSRETQYF. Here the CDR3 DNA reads TGTGCCTGGAGTGGGGGGTCCCGGGAGACCCAGTACTTC. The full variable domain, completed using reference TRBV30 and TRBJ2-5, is SQTIHQWPATLVQPVGSPLSLECTVEGTSNPNLYWYRQAAGRGLQLLFYSVGIGQISSEVPQNLSASRPQDRQFILSSKKLLLSDSGFYLCAWSGGSRETQYFGPGTRLLVL.

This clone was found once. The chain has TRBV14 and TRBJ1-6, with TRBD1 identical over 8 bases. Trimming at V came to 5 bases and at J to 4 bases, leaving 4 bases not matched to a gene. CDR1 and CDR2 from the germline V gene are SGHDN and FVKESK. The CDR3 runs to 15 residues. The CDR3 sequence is CASSRGQAYNSPLHF. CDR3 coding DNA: TGTGCCAGCAGCAGGGGACAGGCGTATAATTCACCCCTCCACTTT.

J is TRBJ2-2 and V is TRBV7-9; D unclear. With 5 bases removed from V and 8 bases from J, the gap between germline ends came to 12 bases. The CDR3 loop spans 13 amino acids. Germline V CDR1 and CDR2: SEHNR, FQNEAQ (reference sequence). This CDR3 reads CASSAKRLGELFF. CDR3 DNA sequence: TGTGCCAGCAGCGCTAAACGGTTAGGGGAGCTGTTTTTT.

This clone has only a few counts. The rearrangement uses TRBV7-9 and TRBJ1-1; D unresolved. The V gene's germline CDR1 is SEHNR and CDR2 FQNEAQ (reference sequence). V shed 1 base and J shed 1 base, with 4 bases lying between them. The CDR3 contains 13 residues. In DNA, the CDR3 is TGTGCCAGCAGCTTAGGGACGAACACTGAAGCTTTCTTT. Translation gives CASSLGTNTEAFF.

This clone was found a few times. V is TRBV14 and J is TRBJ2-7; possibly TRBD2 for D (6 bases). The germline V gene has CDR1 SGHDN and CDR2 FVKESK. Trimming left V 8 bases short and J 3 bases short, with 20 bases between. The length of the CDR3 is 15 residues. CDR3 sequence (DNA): TGTGCCAGCTCAAGTACCCAGCGGGCCTTCTACGAGCAGTACTTC. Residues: CASSSTQRAFYEQYF.

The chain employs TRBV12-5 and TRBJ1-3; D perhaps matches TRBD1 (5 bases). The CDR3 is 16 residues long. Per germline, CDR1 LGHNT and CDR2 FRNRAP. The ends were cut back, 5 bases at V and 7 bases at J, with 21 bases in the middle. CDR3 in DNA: TGTGCTAGTGGTCCCCCCGGGACCGGGCTGGGTAACACCATATATTTT. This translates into CASGPPGTGLGNTIYF.

The CDR3 sequence is CASSLNPSAEAFF. As DNA, the CDR3 is TGTGCCAGCAGCTTAAACCCCTCGGCAGAAGCTTTCTTT. The J gene is TRBJ1-1, the V gene TRBV7-3; D unresolved. CDR1 and CDR2 from the germline V gene are SGHTA and FQGTGA. The germline V and J ends were trimmed by 1 base and 8 bases, with 11 bases remaining between them. The CDR3 is 13 amino acids.

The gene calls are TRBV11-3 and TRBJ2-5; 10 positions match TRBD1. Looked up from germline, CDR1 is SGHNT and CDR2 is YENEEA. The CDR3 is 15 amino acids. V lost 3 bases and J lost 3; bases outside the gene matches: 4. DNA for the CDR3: TGTGCCAGCAGCTTCGGGACAGGGGACAAAGAGACCCAGTACTTC. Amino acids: CASSFGTGDKETQYF.

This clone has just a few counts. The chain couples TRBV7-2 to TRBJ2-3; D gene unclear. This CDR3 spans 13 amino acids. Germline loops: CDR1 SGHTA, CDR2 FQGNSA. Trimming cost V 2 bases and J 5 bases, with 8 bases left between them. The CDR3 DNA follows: TGTGCCAGCAGCTTAATTGTGGTAGATACGCAGTATTTT. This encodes CASSLIVVDTQYF.

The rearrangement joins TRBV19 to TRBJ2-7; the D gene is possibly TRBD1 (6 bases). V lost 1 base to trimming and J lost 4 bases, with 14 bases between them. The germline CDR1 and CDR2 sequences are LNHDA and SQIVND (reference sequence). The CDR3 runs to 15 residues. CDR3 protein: CASSIAGGAYYEQYF. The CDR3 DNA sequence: TGTGCCAGTAGTATAGCTGGGGGCGCCTATTACGAGCAGTACTTC.

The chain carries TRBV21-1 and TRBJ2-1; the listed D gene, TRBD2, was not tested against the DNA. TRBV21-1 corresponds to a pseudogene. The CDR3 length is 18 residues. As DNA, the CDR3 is TGTGCCAGCAGCAAAAGGGGTTCTAGCGGGAAGTGTTACAATGAGCAGTTCTTC. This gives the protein CASSKRGSSGKCYNEQFF.

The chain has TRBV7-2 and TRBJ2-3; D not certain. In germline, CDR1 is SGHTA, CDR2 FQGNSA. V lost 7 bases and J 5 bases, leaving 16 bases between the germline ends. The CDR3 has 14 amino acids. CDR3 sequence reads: CASTSTGAGDTQYF. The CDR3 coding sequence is TGTGCCAGCACTTCAACCGGAGCCGGAGATACGCAGTATTTT.

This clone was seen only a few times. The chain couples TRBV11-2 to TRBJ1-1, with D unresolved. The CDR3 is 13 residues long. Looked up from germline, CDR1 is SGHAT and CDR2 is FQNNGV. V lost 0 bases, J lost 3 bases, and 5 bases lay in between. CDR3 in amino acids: CASSLEADTEAFF. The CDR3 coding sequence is TGTGCCAGCAGCTTAGAGGCAGACACTGAAGCTTTCTTT.

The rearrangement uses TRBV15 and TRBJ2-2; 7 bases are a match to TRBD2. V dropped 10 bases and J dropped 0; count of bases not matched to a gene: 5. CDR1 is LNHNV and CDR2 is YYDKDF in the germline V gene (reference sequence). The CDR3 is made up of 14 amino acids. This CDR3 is CAIPSGANTGELFF. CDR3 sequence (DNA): TGTGCCATTCCTAGCGGAGCGAACACCGGGGAGCTGTTTTTT.

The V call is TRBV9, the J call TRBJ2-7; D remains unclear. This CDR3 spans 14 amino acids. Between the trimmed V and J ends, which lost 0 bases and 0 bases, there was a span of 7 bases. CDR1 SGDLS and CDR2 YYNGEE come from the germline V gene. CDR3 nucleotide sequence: TGTGCCAGCAGCGTAGAGTCTGCCTCCTACGAGCAGTACTTC. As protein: CASSVESASYEQYF.

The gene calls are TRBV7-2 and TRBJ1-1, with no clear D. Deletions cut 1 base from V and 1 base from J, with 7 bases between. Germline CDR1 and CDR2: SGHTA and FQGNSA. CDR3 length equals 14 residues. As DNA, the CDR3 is TGTGCCAGCAGCTTAGTTACGAAGAACACTGAAGCTTTCTTT. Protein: CASSLVTKNTEAFF.

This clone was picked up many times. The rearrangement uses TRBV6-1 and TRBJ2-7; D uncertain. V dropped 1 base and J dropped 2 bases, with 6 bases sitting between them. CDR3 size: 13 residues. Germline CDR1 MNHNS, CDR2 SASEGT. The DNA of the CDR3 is TGTGCCAGCAGTGAAGGGAAACCCTACGAGCAGTACTTC. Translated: CASSEGKPYEQYF.

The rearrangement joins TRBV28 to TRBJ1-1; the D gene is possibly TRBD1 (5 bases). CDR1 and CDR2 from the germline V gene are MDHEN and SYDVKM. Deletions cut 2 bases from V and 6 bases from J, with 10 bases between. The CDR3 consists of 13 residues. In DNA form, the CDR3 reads TGTGCCAGCAGTTTAATCGGGGGAGCTGAAGCTTTCTTT. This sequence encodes CASSLIGGAEAFF.